A selection of T cell receptor beta chains follows, all from one sample in a study of blood T cell repertoires in COVID-19. The method was immunoSEQ multiplex PCR; TCRdb's version includes in-frame clones alone and lacks a portion of them. The table has roughly 160,000 clones, about 87% seen once. The source material was peripheral blood. Receptor source: a woman at least 80 years old with COVID-19, enrolled during active disease. CDR3s include the opening cysteine and the closing phenylalanine or tryptophan. Fields, in order: D gene, clone size, CDR3 length, V gene, J gene, CDR3 protein, CDR3 DNA. The D gene is left open where the match is weak. Not every row has a clone size; where given, it reads once, few, many or a size class.

D gene: -
clone size: -
CDR3 length: 15
V gene: TRBV19
J gene: TRBJ1-5
CDR3 protein: CASGGPMNSNQPQHF
CDR3 DNA: TGTGCCAGCGGCGGCCCCATGAATAGCAATCAGCCCCAGCATTTT

D gene: -
clone size: -
CDR3 length: 13
V gene: TRBV6-5
J gene: TRBJ2-1
CDR3 protein: CASGMAENNEQFF
CDR3 DNA: TGTGCCAGCGGCATGGCGGAGAACAATGAGCAGTTCTTC

D gene: TRBD2
clone size: once
CDR3 length: 20
V gene: TRBV19
J gene: TRBJ2-6
CDR3 protein: CASSIEGLAGAMAGANVLTF
CDR3 DNA: TGTGCCAGTAGTATAGAGGGACTAGCGGGAGCAATGGCTGGGGCCAACGTCCTGACTTTC

D gene: -
clone size: few
CDR3 length: 14
V gene: TRBV7-3
J gene: TRBJ1-1
CDR3 protein: CASSTTQGKAEAFF
CDR3 DNA: TGTGCCAGCAGCACTACACAGGGAAAGGCTGAAGCTTTCTTT

D gene: -
clone size: once
CDR3 length: 13
V gene: TRBV2
J gene: TRBJ1-1
CDR3 protein: CATQRGTGTEAFF
CDR3 DNA: TGTGCCACCCAAAGAGGGACCGGGACAGAAGCTTTCTTT

D gene: -
clone size: -
CDR3 length: 14
V gene: TRBV6-6
J gene: TRBJ2-3
CDR3 protein: CASRPSADTDTQYF
CDR3 DNA: TGTGCCAGCAGACCTAGCGCTGACACAGATACGCAGTATTTT

D gene: -
clone size: -
CDR3 length: 13
V gene: TRBV29-1
J gene: TRBJ1-1
CDR3 protein: CSVDQGTNTEAFF
CDR3 DNA: TGCAGCGTTGACCAGGGTACGAACACTGAAGCTTTCTTT

D gene: -
clone size: -
CDR3 length: 15
V gene: TRBV28
J gene: TRBJ1-4
CDR3 protein: CASSFSGGGNEKLFF
CDR3 DNA: TGTGCCAGCAGTTTCAGCGGGGGTGGAAATGAAAAACTGTTTTTT

D gene: TRBD2
clone size: -
CDR3 length: 19
V gene: TRBV11-2
J gene: TRBJ2-4
CDR3 protein: CASSLDWGLAGGPGNIQYF
CDR3 DNA: TGTGCCAGCAGCTTAGATTGGGGACTAGCGGGAGGGCCCGGAAACATTCAGTACTTC

D gene: -
clone size: -
CDR3 length: 15
V gene: TRBV9
J gene: TRBJ2-7
CDR3 protein: CASSVGERSSYEQYF
CDR3 DNA: TGTGCCAGCAGCGTAGGGGAGCGGAGTTCCTACGAGCAGTACTTC

D gene: -
clone size: -
CDR3 length: 13
V gene: TRBV19
J gene: TRBJ1-2
CDR3 protein: CASSIRESYGYTF
CDR3 DNA: TGTGCCAGTAGTATTCGGGAGTCCTATGGCTACACCTTC

D gene: -
clone size: -
CDR3 length: 12
V gene: TRBV12-3/TRBV12-4
J gene: TRBJ2-1
CDR3 protein: CASSSLTDEQFF
CDR3 DNA: TGTGCCAGCAGCTCCTTAACGGATGAGCAGTTCTTC

D gene: TRBD1
clone size: few
CDR3 length: 16
V gene: TRBV5-4
J gene: TRBJ1-2
CDR3 protein: CASSLRDRGLSDGYTF
CDR3 DNA: TGTGCCAGCAGCTTAAGGGACAGGGGGTTATCGGATGGCTACACCTTC

D gene: -
clone size: -
CDR3 length: 17
V gene: TRBV11-2
J gene: TRBJ2-6
CDR3 protein: CASSAPGLRSGANVLTF
CDR3 DNA: TGTGCCAGCAGCGCACCGGGACTGCGCTCTGGGGCCAACGTCCTGACTTTC

D gene: -
clone size: -
CDR3 length: 15
V gene: TRBV6-5
J gene: TRBJ2-7
CDR3 protein: CASSYGADSTYEQYF
CDR3 DNA: TGTGCCAGCAGTTACGGGGCGGACAGCACCTACGAGCAGTACTTC

D gene: TRBD2
clone size: -
CDR3 length: 13
V gene: TRBV6-5
J gene: TRBJ2-7
CDR3 protein: CASSTSVSYEQYF
CDR3 DNA: TGTGCCAGCAGTACTAGCGTATCCTACGAGCAGTACTTC

D gene: -
clone size: -
CDR3 length: 14
V gene: TRBV28
J gene: TRBJ1-1
CDR3 protein: CASSLSHQRGMTFF
CDR3 DNA: TGTGCCAGCAGTCTCTCCCACCAGCGGGGTATGACTTTCTTT

D gene: TRBD2
clone size: -
CDR3 length: 15
V gene: TRBV9
J gene: TRBJ2-3
CDR3 protein: CASTPPGLATDTQYF
CDR3 DNA: TGTGCCAGCACCCCTCCGGGACTAGCAACAGATACGCAGTATTTT

D gene: -
clone size: once
CDR3 length: 13
V gene: TRBV5-1
J gene: TRBJ2-1
CDR3 protein: CASSPGTYSEQFF
CDR3 DNA: TGCGCCAGCAGCCCCGGGACATATAGTGAGCAGTTCTTC

D gene: TRBD1
clone size: -
CDR3 length: 14
V gene: TRBV5-1
J gene: TRBJ1-2
CDR3 protein: CASGKTGGSDGYTF
CDR3 DNA: TGCGCCAGCGGGAAGACAGGGGGCTCTGATGGCTACACCTTC

D gene: -
clone size: -
CDR3 length: 15
V gene: TRBV7-2
J gene: TRBJ2-5
CDR3 protein: CASSLAGGRGETQYF
CDR3 DNA: TGTGCCAGCAGCTTAGCGGGGGGGCGCGGGGAGACCCAGTACTTC

D gene: -
clone size: -
CDR3 length: 16
V gene: TRBV4-1
J gene: TRBJ1-3
CDR3 protein: CASSQDLTGSGNTIYF
CDR3 DNA: TGCGCCAGCAGCCAAGATCTTACCGGCTCTGGAAACACCATATATTTT

D gene: TRBD1
clone size: -
CDR3 length: 15
V gene: TRBV9
J gene: TRBJ1-2
CDR3 protein: CASSDGQGGDYGYTF
CDR3 DNA: TGTGCCAGCAGCGATGGACAGGGCGGAGACTATGGCTACACCTTC

D gene: TRBD2
clone size: -
CDR3 length: 18
V gene: TRBV27
J gene: TRBJ2-5
CDR3 protein: CASSPLAGGPSLQETQYF
CDR3 DNA: TGTGCCAGCAGTCCCTTAGCGGGAGGGCCGAGCCTGCAAGAGACCCAGTACTTC

D gene: TRBD2
clone size: -
CDR3 length: 15
V gene: TRBV9
J gene: TRBJ2-7
CDR3 protein: CASSVSGLAGDEQYF
CDR3 DNA: TGTGCCAGCAGCGTATCCGGACTAGCGGGAGACGAGCAGTACTTC

D gene: -
clone size: few
CDR3 length: 13
V gene: TRBV6-2/TRBV6-3
J gene: TRBJ2-1
CDR3 protein: CASSPFESHEQFF
CDR3 DNA: TGTGCCAGCAGTCCCTTTGAGTCCCATGAGCAGTTCTTC

D gene: -
clone size: -
CDR3 length: 16
V gene: TRBV3-1/TRBV3-2
J gene: TRBJ1-1
CDR3 protein: CASSQDMTGLGTEAFF
CDR3 DNA: TGTGCCAGCAGCCAAGATATGACAGGTCTCGGCACTGAAGCTTTCTTT

D gene: TRBD1
clone size: -
CDR3 length: 14
V gene: TRBV18
J gene: TRBJ2-7
CDR3 protein: CASSPRDSSYEQYF
CDR3 DNA: TGTGCCAGCTCACCAAGGGACAGTTCCTACGAGCAGTACTTC

D gene: -
clone size: -
CDR3 length: 13
V gene: TRBV28
J gene: TRBJ1-2
CDR3 protein: CASSLPGTYGYTF
CDR3 DNA: TGTGCCAGCAGTTTACCAGGAACCTATGGCTACACCTTC

D gene: TRBD1
clone size: -
CDR3 length: 12
V gene: TRBV28
J gene: TRBJ1-5
CDR3 protein: CASRDSPWPQHF
CDR3 DNA: TGTGCCAGCCGGGACAGTCCCTGGCCCCAGCATTTT

D gene: -
clone size: -
CDR3 length: 15
V gene: TRBV28
J gene: TRBJ1-2
CDR3 protein: CASISPGRVNYGYTF
CDR3 DNA: TGTGCCAGTATAAGTCCAGGGAGGGTTAACTATGGCTACACCTTC

D gene: TRBD1
clone size: -
CDR3 length: 15
V gene: TRBV9
J gene: TRBJ1-3
CDR3 protein: CASSVEPNTGQGTYF
CDR3 DNA: TGTGCCAGCAGCGTAGAGCCCAATACGGGACAGGGGACATATTTT

D gene: TRBD2
clone size: once
CDR3 length: 18
V gene: TRBV5-8
J gene: TRBJ2-7
CDR3 protein: CASSYYLDGTSGKYEQYF
CDR3 DNA: TGTGCCAGCAGCTATTACCTCGATGGGACTAGCGGGAAGTACGAGCAGTACTTC

D gene: -
clone size: -
CDR3 length: 15
V gene: TRBV13
J gene: TRBJ1-5
CDR3 protein: CASSLGRYSNQPQHF
CDR3 DNA: TGTGCCAGCAGCTTAGGCAGATATAGCAATCAGCCCCAGCATTTT

D gene: -
clone size: -
CDR3 length: 15
V gene: TRBV21-1
J gene: TRBJ2-1
CDR3 protein: CASSREAGGRNEQFF
CDR3 DNA: TGTGCCAGCAGCAGAGAAGCGGGAGGGCGCAATGAGCAGTTCTTC

D gene: -
clone size: -
CDR3 length: 14
V gene: TRBV19
J gene: TRBJ2-7
CDR3 protein: CASSQVGRDGEQYF
CDR3 DNA: TGTGCCAGTAGCCAGGTCGGGCGGGACGGTGAGCAGTACTTC

D gene: TRBD1
clone size: once
CDR3 length: 15
V gene: TRBV18
J gene: TRBJ1-1
CDR3 protein: CASSHDRGEGTEAFF
CDR3 DNA: TGTGCCAGCTCCCACGACAGGGGTGAAGGCACTGAAGCTTTCTTT

D gene: -
clone size: few
CDR3 length: 14
V gene: TRBV28
J gene: TRBJ1-2
CDR3 protein: CASSVGQSSYGYTF
CDR3 DNA: TGTGCCAGCAGCGTTGGGCAGTCAAGCTATGGCTACACCTTC

D gene: -
clone size: once
CDR3 length: 16
V gene: TRBV4-1
J gene: TRBJ2-1
CDR3 protein: CASSQDVGSSYNEQFF
CDR3 DNA: TGCGCCAGCAGCCAAGATGTGGGGAGCTCCTACAATGAGCAGTTCTTC

D gene: -
clone size: -
CDR3 length: 10
V gene: TRBV28
J gene: TRBJ1-1
CDR3 protein: CASSSFEAFF
CDR3 DNA: TGTGCCAGCAGTTCCTTTGAAGCTTTCTTT

D gene: -
clone size: -
CDR3 length: 16
V gene: TRBV6-5
J gene: TRBJ2-7
CDR3 protein: CASSYSSDSGSYEQYF
CDR3 DNA: TGTGCCAGCAGTTACTCGTCGGATAGCGGTTCCTACGAGCAGTACTTC

D gene: -
clone size: -
CDR3 length: 13
V gene: TRBV4-3
J gene: TRBJ2-2
CDR3 protein: CASSQDRDGELFF
CDR3 DNA: TGCGCCAGCAGCCAAGACCGAGACGGGGAGCTGTTTTTT

D gene: TRBD1
clone size: -
CDR3 length: 16
V gene: TRBV3-1/TRBV3-2
J gene: TRBJ1-6
CDR3 protein: CASTRSQGALNSPLHF
CDR3 DNA: TGTGCCAGCACACGATCCCAGGGGGCGCTTAATTCACCCCTCCACTTT

D gene: TRBD1
clone size: -
CDR3 length: 12
V gene: TRBV28
J gene: TRBJ1-2
CDR3 protein: CASSRQGWGYTF
CDR3 DNA: TGTGCCAGCAGTCGACAGGGGTGGGGCTACACCTTC

D gene: -
clone size: -
CDR3 length: 15
V gene: TRBV18
J gene: TRBJ2-7
CDR3 protein: CASSPSGLGTYEQYF
CDR3 DNA: TGTGCCAGCTCACCGAGCGGCCTGGGCACCTACGAGCAGTACTTC